This entry lists 26 T cell receptor beta chains sequenced from one sample in a study of beta chain features in type 1 diabetes. Every isolated RNA sample was fully reverse transcribed, so sequencing captured expressed TCRB transcripts. The repertoire was sequenced with immunoSEQ multiplex PCR; TCRdb's copy has only in-frame clones and lacks some. The sample gives around 140,000 clones, 9% to 10% of which show up once; around 0.65% is in the top ten. Specimen: central memory CD4+ T cells from blood. Receptor source: a woman aged 40 to 49 in good health.

This chain connects TRBV7-2 to TRBJ1-2; TRBD1 matches 10 bases. The CDR3 runs 15 residues. V shed 5 bases and J 8 bases; nucleotides not matched to a gene: 11. Per germline, CDR1 SGHTA and CDR2 FQGNSA. The CDR3 region is CASSPNPGQGSGYTF. The DNA for the CDR3 is TGTGCCAGCAGCCCTAACCCGGGACAGGGGTCCGGCTACACCTTC.

This clone turned up a few times. In the same sample, other DNA sequences code for this CDR3. V and J are TRBV5-1 and TRBJ1-2; 9 bases fit TRBD1. This CDR3 is built from 14 residues. Trimming cost V 4 bases and J 2 bases; bases outside gene matches: 3. From germline, CDR1 is SGHRS and CDR2 YFSETQ. This CDR3 is CASSPGQGNYGYTF. DNA for the CDR3: TGCGCCAGCAGCCCGGGACAGGGAAACTATGGCTACACCTTC.

This clone was recorded a few times. This CDR3 is CASSLATSGANVLTF. In DNA, the CDR3 is TGTGCCAGCAGCTTGGCTACTTCTGGGGCCAACGTCCTGACTTTC. The rearrangement joins TRBV5-6 to TRBJ2-6, with D uncertain. The length of the CDR3 is 15 residues. The V end lost 0 bases, the J end lost 1 base, and 5 bases lay between the germline ends. Germline lookup yields CDR1 SGHDT and CDR2 YYEEEE.

This chain links TRBV6-6 with TRBJ2-7; D is perhaps TRBD2 (6 bases). The V end was cut by 6 bases, the J end by 0 bases, with 15 bases between. CDR3 length: 15 amino acids. Looked up from germline, CDR1 is MNHNY and CDR2 is SVGAGI (reference sequence). For the CDR3, the DNA is TGTGCCAGCAGAGAAAGGGGACTGCACTCCTACGAGCAGTACTTC. Protein product: CASRERGLHSYEQYF.

The sample holds a few counts of this clone. The chain recombines TRBV29-1 with TRBJ1-1; D is unresolved. V dropped 8 bases and J dropped 0 bases, with 13 bases sitting between them. Germline-derived CDR1 and CDR2 are SQVTM and ANQGSEA. CDR3 length: 13 amino acids. In DNA, the CDR3 is TGCAGCTGCAACAGTTTCATGAACACTGAAGCTTTCTTT. Protein: CSCNSFMNTEAFF. Drawing the rest from reference TRBV29-1 and TRBJ1-1, the complete variable domain is SAVISQKPSRDICQRGTSLTIQCQVDSQVTMMFWYRQQPGQSLTLIATANQGSEATYESGFVIDKFPISRPNLTFSTLTVSNMSPEDSSIYLCSCNSFMNTEAFFGQGTRLTVV.

There are a few counts of this clone. This sequence joins TRBV5-1 and TRBJ1-6; weak D call: TRBD1 (5 bases). Germline V lookup: CDR1 SGHRS, CDR2 YFSETQ. The CDR3 length is 15 residues. Trimming removed 1 base at V and 6 bases at J, with 11 bases between. Here the CDR3 reads CASSLIGQGNSPLHF. The CDR3 DNA is TGCGCCAGCAGCTTGATAGGGCAGGGTAATTCACCCCTCCACTTT. Based on the CDR3 plus reference TRBV5-1 and TRBJ1-6, the full variable domain is KAGVTQTPRYLIKTRGQQVTLSCSPISGHRSVSWYQQTPGQGLQFLFEYFSETQRNKGNFPGRFSGRQFSNSRSEMNVSTLELGDSALYLCASSLIGQGNSPLHFGNGTRLTVT.

This clone was counted only a few times. The chain has TRBV6-5 and TRBJ1-5; 8 nucleotides align to TRBD1. Trimming cost V 2 bases and J 5 bases; bases outside gene matches: 2. CDR3 length: 14 residues. Germline loops: CDR1 MNHEY, CDR2 SVGAGI. CDR3: CASSYGQGYQPQHF. DNA of the CDR3: TGTGCCAGCAGTTACGGACAGGGTTATCAGCCCCAGCATTTT.

The chain carries TRBV27 and TRBJ1-1; 9 bases align to TRBD1. Trimming took 5 bases from V and 0 from J; bases not matched to a gene: 4. The CDR3 consists of 15 residues. Germline CDR1 reads MNHEY; CDR2 reads SMNVEV (reference sequence). The CDR3 loop reads CASSITGGLNTEAFF. The CDR3 nucleotides are TGTGCCAGCAGTATCACAGGGGGCCTGAACACTGAAGCTTTCTTT.

The chain is built from TRBV28 and TRBJ1-1; D possibly corresponds to TRBD1 (5 bases). The germline gives CDR1 MDHEN, CDR2 SYDVKM. The length of the CDR3 is 16 residues. V was pared by 0 bases and J by 1 base, with 12 bases between. CDR3 nucleotide sequence: TGTGCCAGCAGTTTATGGGGGCAGTACCGGAACACTGAAGCTTTCTTT. This gives the protein CASSLWGQYRNTEAFF.

This rearrangement joins TRBV5-1 to TRBJ1-1; 7 bases line up with TRBD1. The trim removed 4 bases at V and 3 bases at J, leaving 6 bases unmatched. CDR3 size: 14 residues. Germline V gene lookup returns CDR1 SGHRS and CDR2 YFSETQ. The CDR3 spells CASSIRGADTEAFF. DNA for the CDR3: TGCGCCAGCAGCATCAGGGGGGCGGACACTGAAGCTTTCTTT.

The chain employs TRBV5-6 and TRBJ1-5; possible D gene TRBD1, 6 bases. V was trimmed by 1 base and J by 8 bases, leaving 13 bases between them. The CDR3 has 14 residues. The germline V gene has CDR1 SGHDT and CDR2 YYEEEE. The CDR3 bases are TGTGCCAGCAGCTTGAACAGGGTTGGGGAGCCCCAGCATTTT. Protein: CASSLNRVGEPQHF.

The chain links TRBV5-8 to TRBJ2-1; the D gene is possibly TRBD1 (5 bases). The V gene lost 7 bases and the J gene lost 3 bases, with 5 bases spanning the gap. The length of the CDR3 is 11 residues. Germline V gene lookup returns CDR1 SGHTS and CDR2 YDEGEE. The CDR3 DNA is TGTGCCAGCGACAGCTACAATGAGCAGTTCTTC. The encoded protein is CASDSYNEQFF.

This clone was detected a few times. The chain has TRBV7-6 and TRBJ2-7, with D possibly matching TRBD2 (6 bases). The V end lost 6 bases, the J end lost 4 bases, and 19 bases lay between the germline ends. Germline CDR1 is SGHVS and CDR2 is FNYEAQ. CDR3 length equals 15 residues. In DNA, the CDR3 is TGTGCCAGCAGACAGACGCAGGGAGGAGAGTACGAGCAGTACTTC. The encoded protein is CASRQTQGGEYEQYF.

The V call is TRBV4-1, the J call TRBJ1-1; tentative D call: TRBD1 (6 bases). The CDR3 is 15 residues long. CDR1 MGHRA and CDR2 YSYEKL come from the germline V gene. V lost 1 base and J lost 6, with 15 bases in between. This CDR3 is CASSQGRRGPPEAFF. CDR3 bases: TGCGCCAGCAGCCAAGGACGCAGGGGCCCTCCTGAAGCTTTCTTT.

V usage is TRBV5-4 and J usage is TRBJ1-6, with TRBD1 as a possible D gene (6 bases). Germline V gene sequence: CDR1 SGHNT, CDR2 YYREEE (reference sequence). With 2 bases removed from V and 8 bases from J, the gap between germline ends came to 11 bases. The CDR3 has 14 residues. This CDR3 is CASSFGGSDSPLHF. The CDR3 region has the DNA TGTGCCAGCAGCTTTGGGGGCAGCGATTCACCCCTCCACTTT.

This clone was detected ten times or more. The rearrangement joins TRBV5-6 to TRBJ2-1, with TRBD2 identical over 10 bases. This CDR3 is 16 amino acids long. CDR1 is SGHDT and CDR2 is YYEEEE in the germline V gene. V was pared by 4 bases and J by 7 bases, with 11 bases of the junction left unmatched. CDR3 sequence: CASSNLGAGGANEQFF. The CDR3 region has the DNA TGTGCCAGCAGCAACCTAGGAGCGGGGGGGGCAAATGAGCAGTTCTTC.

This clone has more than one count but fewer than ten. The chain employs TRBV6-1 and TRBJ1-1; weak D call: TRBD1 (5 bases). V shed 6 bases and J shed 3 bases, with 8 bases lying between them. The CDR3 has 12 residues. CDR1 is MNHNS and CDR2 is SASEGT in the germline V gene. CDR3 in DNA: TGTGCCAGCAGGTGGGGGGACACTGAAGCTTTCTTT. Protein product: CASRWGDTEAFF.

The CDR3 region is CSVDSGYGYTF. CDR3 nucleotides: TGCAGCGTTGATTCGGGGTATGGCTACACCTTC. The genes are TRBV29-1 and TRBJ1-2; no clear D. V was clipped by 3 bases and J by 5 bases, with 7 bases between them. The length of the CDR3 is 11 residues. The germline V gene has CDR1 SQVTM and CDR2 ANQGSEA.

This clone was seen at least ten times. V is TRBV7-9 and J is TRBJ2-7; 9 nucleotides align to TRBD1. Germline V gene data show CDR1 as SEHNR and CDR2 as FQNEAQ (reference sequence). The CDR3 is 14 amino acids. V trimming: 3 bases; J trimming: 3 bases; junction bases outside the gene matches: 3. CDR3 loop: CASSFGTGHYEQYF. For the CDR3, the DNA is TGTGCCAGCAGCTTCGGGACAGGGCACTACGAGCAGTACTTC.

This chain joins TRBV6-5 and TRBJ2-3, with TRBD1 matching 7 bases. Losses at the gene ends were 7 bases for V and 3 bases for J; bases not matched to a gene: 4. Germline loops: CDR1 MNHEY, CDR2 SVGAGI. The CDR3 has 13 amino acids. CDR3 coding DNA: TGTGCCAGCACCCCGGGACAGACAGATACGCAGTATTTT. Residues: CASTPGQTDTQYF.

This chain connects TRBV2 to TRBJ1-1, with D maybe TRBD1 (5 bases). The CDR3 length is 18 residues. V was shortened by 6 bases and J by 0 bases, with 23 bases between the two germline ends. The germline CDR1 and CDR2 sequences are SNHLY and FYNNEI. CDR3 sequence reads: CASRSQTASLLMNTEAFF. CDR3 in DNA: TGTGCCAGCAGGTCCCAGACAGCGAGCCTCTTAATGAACACTGAAGCTTTCTTT.

This clone has more than one count but fewer than ten. The gene calls are TRBV4-2 and TRBJ2-5; 10 bases agree with TRBD2. CDR1 is LGHNA and CDR2 is YNFKEQ in the germline V gene. The trim removed 0 bases at V and 4 bases at J, leaving 8 bases unmatched. The CDR3 contains 17 residues. CDR3 in amino acids: CASSQDWSGGAGETQYF. The CDR3 region has the DNA TGTGCCAGCAGCCAAGATTGGAGCGGGGGGGCGGGAGAGACCCAGTACTTC.

The CDR3 region has the DNA TGTGCCAGCAGGGGGCAACTGGTCACGCAGCAGTTCTTC. Protein sequence: CASRGQLVTQQFF. The chain is built from TRBV25-1 and TRBJ2-1, with TRBD1 as a possible D gene (5 bases). The V gene's germline CDR1 is MGHDK and CDR2 SYGVNS. Trimming took off 6 bases at V and 11 bases at J, with 17 bases between the two ends. The CDR3 length is 13 residues.

The chain combines TRBV5-4 with TRBJ2-5; 8 nucleotides match TRBD2. The CDR3 has 14 residues. The V and J ends lost 1 base and 5 bases, in that order; junction bases with no gene match: 4. Germline loops: CDR1 SGHNT, CDR2 YYREEE (reference sequence). For the CDR3, the DNA is TGTGCCAGCAGCTTGTCGGGGGGGTTTGAGACCCAGTACTTC. As protein: CASSLSGGFETQYF.

The V gene is TRBV7-9, the J gene TRBJ2-7, with 11 bases identical to TRBD1. The junction had 5 bases not matched to a gene; V was cut back by 3 bases and J by 7 bases. Germline CDR1 is SEHNR and CDR2 is FQNEAQ (reference sequence). The CDR3 sequence is 14 residues long. This CDR3 reads CASSFGQGAKEQYF. CDR3 DNA sequence: TGTGCCAGCAGCTTTGGACAGGGGGCGAAGGAGCAGTACTTC. Filled out from reference TRBV7-9 and TRBJ2-7, the complete variable domain reads DTGVSQNPRHKITKRGQNVTFRCDPISEHNRLYWYRQTLGQGPEFLTYFQNEAQLEKSRLLSDRFSAERPKGSFSTLEIQRTEQGDSAMYLCASSFGQGAKEQYFGPGTRLTVT.

This clone was counted between two and nine times. The rearrangement joins TRBV19 to TRBJ2-3; D is possibly TRBD2 (6 bases). V lost 3 bases and J 0 bases, leaving 10 bases between the germline ends. This CDR3 is built from 15 residues. CDR1 and CDR2 from the germline V gene are LNHDA and SQIVND (reference sequence). The CDR3 DNA is TGTGCCAGTAGTATGTCGGGGGTTAGCACAGATACGCAGTATTTT. Residues: CASSMSGVSTDTQYF.